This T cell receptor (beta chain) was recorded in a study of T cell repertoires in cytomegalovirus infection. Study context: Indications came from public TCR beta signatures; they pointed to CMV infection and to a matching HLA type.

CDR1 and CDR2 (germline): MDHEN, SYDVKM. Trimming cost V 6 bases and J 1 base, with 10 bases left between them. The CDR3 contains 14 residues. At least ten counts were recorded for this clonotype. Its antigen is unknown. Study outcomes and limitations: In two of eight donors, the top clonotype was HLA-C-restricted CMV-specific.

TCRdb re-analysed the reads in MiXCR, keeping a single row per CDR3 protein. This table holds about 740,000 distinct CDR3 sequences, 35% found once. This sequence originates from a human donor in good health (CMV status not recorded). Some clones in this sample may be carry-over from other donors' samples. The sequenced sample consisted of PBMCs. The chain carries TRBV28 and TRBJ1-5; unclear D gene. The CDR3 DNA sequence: TGTGCCAGCAGCCTCGGACGGAGCAATCAGCCCCAGCATTTT. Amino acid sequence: CASSLGRSNQPQHF.